Presented here are 25 T cell receptor beta chains from one specimen sequenced in a study of shared clonotypes between healthy human individuals. Sequencing was performed with immunoSEQ multiplex PCR; in TCRdb, only in-frame clones are kept and a portion is missing. The data show some 2.3 million clones, with 85% to 95% seen just once and about 0.39% held by the top ten. Sequenced sample: naive CD4+ T cells from PBMCs. The subset was: CD45RA+ positively selected. The receptors shown here come from a man younger than 35 in good health. Some clones in this sample may be carry-over from other donors' samples.

As DNA, the CDR3 is TGTGCCTGGAGTTGGGACAGGGGGCTCGATGAGCAGTTCTTC. It encodes CAWSWDRGLDEQFF. The V and J genes are TRBV30 and TRBJ2-1, with 12 bases identical to TRBD1. The germline gives CDR1 GTSNPN, CDR2 SVGIG (reference sequence). The CDR3 runs to 14 residues. Germline trimming cut 2 bases from V and 8 bases from J; bases unmatched to any gene: 4.

V usage is TRBV29-1 and J usage is TRBJ2-7, with 9 bases identical to TRBD2. J gave up 0 bases and V 6 bases, and 6 bases lay outside the gene matches. This CDR3 region has 14 residues. CDR1 is SQVTM and CDR2 is ANQGSEA in the germline V gene. The CDR3 loop is CSVTTSGHSYEQYF. The DNA for the CDR3 is TGCAGCGTCACCACTAGCGGGCACTCCTACGAGCAGTACTTC.

The chain has TRBV7-3 and TRBJ2-3; a possible D gene is TRBD2 (5 bases). The V and J ends lost 5 bases and 6 bases respectively, with 15 bases between them. This CDR3 comprises 14 residues. Per germline, CDR1 SGHTA and CDR2 FQGTGA. This CDR3 is CASSPGHGEDTQYF. The CDR3 DNA sequence: TGTGCCAGCAGCCCTGGGCACGGGGAGGATACGCAGTATTTT.

On this clone: The same CDR3 can be traced to other DNA sequences in this sample. V is TRBV30 and J is TRBJ1-5, with 8 bases lining up with TRBD1. The CDR3 sequence is 15 residues long. J was trimmed by 3 bases and V by 0 bases; bases with no gene match: 4. Germline CDR1 GTSNPN, CDR2 SVGIG (reference sequence). CDR3 region: CAWSVLQGVNQPQHF. CDR3 nucleotide sequence: TGTGCCTGGAGTGTACTACAGGGGGTCAATCAGCCCCAGCATTTT.

The rearrangement joins TRBV7-9 to TRBJ2-1; D unresolved. Deletions cut 1 base from V and 3 bases from J, with 4 bases between. The CDR3 contains 13 residues. Germline lookup yields CDR1 SEHNR and CDR2 FQNEAQ (reference sequence). The chain's CDR3 is CASSLGHYNEQFF. The CDR3 nucleotides are TGTGCCAGCAGCTTAGGCCACTACAATGAGCAGTTCTTC. The full variable domain, rest sourced from reference TRBV7-9 and TRBJ2-1, is DTGVSQNPRHKITKRGQNVTFRCDPISEHNRLYWYRQTLGQGPEFLTYFQNEAQLEKSRLLSDRFSAERPKGSFSTLEIQRTEQGDSAMYLCASSLGHYNEQFFGPGTRLTVL.

This clone was counted once. The chain uses TRBV5-4 and TRBJ2-3; D is possibly TRBD1 or TRBD2 (6 bases each). V was cut by 4 bases and J by 2 bases, with 14 bases left in between. Germline V gives CDR1 SGHNT, CDR2 YYREEE (reference sequence). The CDR3 consists of 15 residues. The CDR3, as DNA: TGTGCCAGCAGCCCCGATGGGGGGCCCACAGATACGCAGTATTTT. Protein: CASSPDGGPTDTQYF.

The rearrangement links TRBV15 to TRBJ2-2; D ambiguous. This CDR3 region has 15 residues. Germline CDR1 LNHNV, CDR2 YYDKDF (reference sequence). Trimming took off 0 bases at V and 1 base at J, with 6 bases between the two ends. This CDR3 reads CATSRESLNTGELFF. The DNA of the CDR3 is TGTGCCACCAGCAGAGAAAGTTTGAACACCGGGGAGCTGTTTTTT.

V usage is TRBV10-3 and J usage is TRBJ1-2, with 7 bases identical to TRBD1. Germline V CDR1 and CDR2: ENHRY, SYGVKD. This CDR3 is 12 amino acids long. J was trimmed by 8 bases and V by 6 bases; bases with no gene match: 6. The CDR3 is CAISDRVEGYTF. In DNA, the CDR3 is TGTGCCATCAGCGACAGGGTTGAAGGCTACACCTTC.

The chain uses TRBV28 and TRBJ2-7; possible D gene TRBD1, 5 bases. The CDR3 extends over 16 amino acids. The germline CDR1 and CDR2 sequences are MDHEN and SYDVKM. V was shortened by 4 bases and J by 3 bases, with 19 bases between the two germline ends. Written as DNA, the CDR3 is TGTGCCAGCAGTTCCACAGGTTATGGCCCAAGCTACGAGCAGTACTTC. Translating it yields CASSSTGYGPSYEQYF. The full variable domain, in which reference TRBV28 and TRBJ2-7 provide the parts outside the CDR3, is DVKVTQSSRYLVKRTGEKVFLECVQDMDHENMFWYRQDPGLGLRLIYFSYDVKMKEKGDIPEGYSVSREKKERFSLILESASTNQTSMYLCASSSTGYGPSYEQYFGPGTRLTVT.

This chain connects TRBV19 to TRBJ1-3; TRBD1 is a possible D gene (5 bases). The CDR3 is 17 residues long. Trimming took off 3 bases at V and 4 bases at J, with 19 bases between the two ends. CDR1 LNHDA and CDR2 SQIVND come from the germline V gene (reference sequence). The CDR3 protein is CASSILGTPDPGNTIYF. CDR3 DNA sequence: TGTGCCAGTAGTATTCTCGGGACCCCGGACCCCGGAAACACCATATATTTT. Full variable domain (missing parts from reference TRBV19 and TRBJ1-3): DGGITQSPKYLFRKEGQNVTLSCEQNLNHDAMYWYRQDPGQGLRLIYYSQIVNDFQKGDIAEGYSVSREKKESFPLTVTSAQKNPTAFYLCASSILGTPDPGNTIYFGEGSWLTVV.

The rearrangement uses TRBV25-1 and TRBJ2-3; 7 bases line up with TRBD2. Germline-derived CDR1 and CDR2 are MGHDK and SYGVNS. V was clipped by 8 bases and J by 5 bases; unmatched bases: 7. This CDR3 contains 13 residues. CDR3 amino acids: CASRGWEGDTQYF. Written as DNA, the CDR3 is TGTGCCAGCCGAGGGTGGGAGGGAGATACGCAGTATTTT.

The J gene is TRBJ2-3, the V gene TRBV7-9; 8 nucleotides agree with TRBD1. The CDR3 is 18 residues long. The ends lost 1 base at V and 3 bases at J; junction bases unmatched: 12. Germline values: CDR1 SEHNR, CDR2 FQNEAQ (reference sequence). CDR3 in amino acids: CASSLGGLGQGRTDTQYF. The CDR3 DNA reads as TGTGCCAGCAGCTTAGGGGGCCTCGGACAGGGACGGACAGATACGCAGTATTTT.

The chain employs TRBV7-9 and TRBJ2-3; D is unresolved. V gave up 1 base and J gave up 2 bases, with 13 bases separating them. CDR1 and CDR2 (germline): SEHNR, FQNEAQ (reference sequence). CDR3 size: 16 residues. The CDR3 DNA sequence: TGTGCCAGCAGCTTAGTTTCACGGGCCACCACAGATACGCAGTATTTT. Translation gives CASSLVSRATTDTQYF.

This rearrangement joins TRBV5-4 to TRBJ1-1, with D unclear. Trimming shortened V by 0 bases and J by 2 bases, and 8 bases separated the two germline ends. Germline V gene sequence: CDR1 SGHNT, CDR2 YYREEE (reference sequence). The length of the CDR3 is 14 residues. CDR3 in DNA: TGTGCCAGCAGCTTGGCTACGTATAACACTGAAGCTTTCTTT. Amino acid sequence: CASSLATYNTEAFF. The full variable domain, in which reference TRBV5-4 and TRBJ1-1 provide the parts outside the CDR3, is ETGVTQSPTHLIKTRGQQVTLRCSSQSGHNTVSWYQQALGQGPQFIFQYYREEENGRGNFPPRFSGLQFPNYSSELNVNALELDDSALYLCASSLATYNTEAFFGQGTRLTVV.

This clone was seen only a few times. This chain links TRBV28 with TRBJ1-5; D is unresolved. Germline CDR1 is MDHEN and CDR2 is SYDVKM. The V gene lost 7 bases and the J gene lost 2 bases, with 12 bases spanning the gap. This CDR3 region has 14 residues. In DNA form, the CDR3 reads TGTGCCAGCATCTCGGGCGTCGGCAATCAGCCCCAGCATTTT. It translates to CASISGVGNQPQHF.

This rearrangement joins TRBV5-1 to TRBJ2-3; either TRBD1 or TRBD2 may fit D (5 bases each). The CDR3 runs to 15 residues. V shed 4 bases and J shed 0 bases, with 12 bases lying between them. Germline CDR1 and CDR2: SGHRS and YFSETQ. The CDR3 DNA is TGCGCCAGCAGCCAAGGGACCCCGAGCACAGATACGCAGTATTTT. Residues: CASSQGTPSTDTQYF.

The J gene is TRBJ2-1, the V gene TRBV7-2; the D gene is possibly TRBD2 (5 bases). V was trimmed by 6 bases and J by 4 bases, leaving 13 bases between them. The CDR3 has 14 residues. The germline CDR1 and CDR2 sequences are SGHTA and FQGNSA. The CDR3 nucleotides read TGTGCCAGCAGGGGAGTGAGTGAATACAATGAGCAGTTCTTC. This translates into CASRGVSEYNEQFF.

V is TRBV7-3 and J is TRBJ2-5; possibly TRBD1 for D (5 bases). V was shortened by 2 bases and J by 8 bases, with 12 bases between the two germline ends. The CDR3 consists of 13 residues. Germline CDR1 reads SGHTA; CDR2 reads FQGTGA. CDR3 region: CASSLGRDSTQYF. As DNA, the CDR3 is TGTGCCAGCAGCTTAGGCAGGGATAGTACCCAGTACTTC.

The chain carries TRBV30 and TRBJ2-5; maybe TRBD2 (5 bases). Trimming pared 3 bases from V and 7 bases from J, leaving 15 bases between. CDR3 length equals 13 residues. CDR1 and CDR2 from the germline V gene are GTSNPN and SVGIG (reference sequence). The CDR3 DNA reads as TGTGCCTGGAGGCCCCTTGCGGGCGTGACCCAGTACTTC. This codes for CAWRPLAGVTQYF. Combining the CDR3 with reference TRBV30 and TRBJ2-5 gives the whole variable domain SQTIHQWPATLVQPVGSPLSLECTVEGTSNPNLYWYRQAAGRGLQLLFYSVGIGQISSEVPQNLSASRPQDRQFILSSKKLLLSDSGFYLCAWRPLAGVTQYFGPGTRLLVL.

The chain couples TRBV9 to TRBJ1-2; a weak D match, TRBD1 (6 bases). Germline lookup yields CDR1 SGDLS and CDR2 YYNGEE. The CDR3 runs to 15 residues. Trimming shortened V by 2 bases and J by 3 bases, and 14 bases separated the two germline ends. Here the CDR3 reads CASSVGWGQDYGYTF. In nucleotides, the CDR3 is TGTGCCAGCAGCGTTGGGTGGGGGCAAGACTATGGCTACACCTTC.

V gene TRBV9 combines with J gene TRBJ1-3; D is unclear. From germline, CDR1 is SGDLS and CDR2 YYNGEE. This CDR3 region has 14 residues. V was clipped by 5 bases and J by 3 bases, with 12 bases between them. In DNA, the CDR3 is TGTGCCAGCAGAACAAAGGGAGGTGGAAACACCATATATTTT. Protein product: CASRTKGGGNTIYF.

The rearrangement uses TRBV9 and TRBJ1-1, with D unclear. There are 19 residues in the CDR3. Trimming took off 0 bases at V and 0 bases at J, with 21 bases between the two ends. Germline V gene sequence: CDR1 SGDLS, CDR2 YYNGEE. In DNA, the CDR3 is TGTGCCAGCAGCGTAGAAGGCAGCTCACGGTTACCAATGAACACTGAAGCTTTCTTT. This codes for CASSVEGSSRLPMNTEAFF.

The genes are TRBV28 and TRBJ1-5; 10 bases match TRBD1. The CDR3 extends over 18 amino acids. From germline, CDR1 is MDHEN and CDR2 SYDVKM. Losses at the gene ends were 5 bases for V and 2 bases for J; bases not matched to a gene: 12. CDR3 nucleotides: TGTGCCAGCAGTAGTGGGGACAGGGGCCCGAAGGGCAATCAGCCCCAGCATTTT. It yields the protein CASSSGDRGPKGNQPQHF.

The CDR3 sequence: CASRVLGTSGHTGELFF. The CDR3 DNA sequence: TGTGCCAGTAGGGTCCTAGGGACTAGCGGACACACCGGGGAGCTGTTTTTT. The chain combines TRBV19 with TRBJ2-2, with TRBD2 matching over 11 bases. V shed 6 bases and J 3 bases; nucleotides not matched to a gene: 9. The CDR3 is 17 amino acids. CDR1 is LNHDA and CDR2 is SQIVND in the germline V gene (reference sequence).

J is TRBJ2-7 and V is TRBV5-1, with a possible D match to TRBD2 (7 bases). CDR1 and CDR2 (germline): SGHRS, YFSETQ. The CDR3 sequence is 14 residues long. V was cut by 2 bases and J by 4 bases, with 13 bases left in between. The CDR3 coding sequence is TGCGCCAGCAGCTTTGGGGGGGCGGATTACGAGCAGTACTTC. Translating it yields CASSFGGADYEQYF.